Following are 5 T cell receptor beta chains from one sample sequenced in a study of T cell repertoires in cytomegalovirus infection. TCRdb reprocessed the reads with MiXCR, giving one entry per CDR3 protein. The sample includes some 900,000 distinct CDR3 sequences, approximately 32% of them seen just once. These receptors have no known antigen. The sample in question was cultured CD8+ T cells from PBMCs, obtained from culture after CMV antigen stimulation. Receptor source: a human donor in good health (CMV status not recorded). Some clones in this sample may be carry-over from other donors' samples.

This clonotype has only a few counts. The chain carries TRBV27 and TRBJ1-1, with D possibly TRBD1 on 6 matching bases. The CDR3 runs 16 residues. Trimming removed 4 bases from V and 0 bases from J, with 15 bases in between. The germline gives CDR1 MNHEY, CDR2 SMNVEV (reference sequence). CDR3 residues: CASSSRGLLMNTEAFF. The DNA for the CDR3 is TGTGCCAGCAGTTCCAGGGGACTCCTTATGAACACTGAAGCTTTCTTT.

To note about this clonotype: This may come from a read error, since a much larger clone is one base off. The chain uses TRBV7-6 and TRBJ2-1; TRBD2 is a possible D gene (5 bases). The CDR3 totals 19 residues. The germline V gene has CDR1 SGHVS and CDR2 FNYEAQ. The CDR3 bases are TGTGTCAGCAGCTTAGTTGTTTCGGGGTTCAAGGACTCCTACAATGAGCAGTTCTTC. It specifies CVSSLVVSGFKDSYNEQFF. The complete variable domain, with remaining parts taken from reference TRBV7-6 and TRBJ2-1, reads GAGVSQSPRYKVTKRGQDVALRCDPISGHVSLYWYRQALGQGPEFLTYFNYEAQQDKSGLPNDRFSAERPEGSISTLTIQRTEQRDSAMYRCVSSLVVSGFKDSYNEQFFGPGTRLTVL.

DNA for the CDR3: TGTGCCAGCAGTTACTCGAAAGTGAAGGGACAGGGTGGCCCAGATACGCAGTATTTT. This sequence encodes CASSYSKVKGQGGPDTQYF. The V and J genes are TRBV6-2 or TRBV6-3 and TRBJ2-3, with 9 bases that match TRBD1. The CDR3 runs 19 residues. V was pared by 0 bases and J by 4 bases, with 14 bases of the junction left unmatched. CDR1 MNHEY and CDR2 SVGEGT come from the germline V gene.

V usage is TRBV2 and J usage is TRBJ1-1; D might be TRBD1 (5 bases). From germline, CDR1 is SNHLY and CDR2 FYNNEI. The germline V and J ends were trimmed by 7 bases and 0 bases, with 12 bases remaining between them. The CDR3 loop spans 14 amino acids. The CDR3 DNA sequence: TGTGCCAGCACCCCGGGGCGCCTGAACACTGAAGCTTTCTTT. Its protein product is CASTPGRLNTEAFF.

This clonotype showed up many times. This chain links TRBV7-2 with TRBJ1-1; D is unclear. Trimming left V 2 bases short and J 11 bases short, with 12 bases between. There are 12 residues in the CDR3. Germline V gives CDR1 SGHTA, CDR2 FQGNSA. This chain's CDR3 is CASSLPTPDAFF. Written as DNA, the CDR3 is TGTGCCAGCAGCTTACCGACCCCGGATGCTTTCTTT.